What follows is one TCR beta chain and its context. The data were taken from a study of blood T cell repertoires in COVID-19. Only in-frame clones appear in the TCRdb table, and some are missing; sequencing was by immunoSEQ multiplex PCR. The sample lists roughly 120,000 clones, roughly 90% occurring once. The junction had 7 bases not matched to a gene; V was cut back by 0 bases and J by 4 bases. This CDR3 is 17 amino acids long. Germline V gives CDR1 SGHNT, CDR2 YYREEE (reference sequence). The V and J genes are TRBV5-4 and TRBJ2-6, with TRBD2 matching over 7 bases. Source material: peripheral blood. The TCR comes from a man aged 45-60 years with active COVID-19. The CDR3 sequence is CASSLGGGAGGANVLTF. CDR3 DNA: TGTGCCAGCAGCTTGGGTGGGGGAGCGGGAGGGGCCAACGTCCTGACTTTC.